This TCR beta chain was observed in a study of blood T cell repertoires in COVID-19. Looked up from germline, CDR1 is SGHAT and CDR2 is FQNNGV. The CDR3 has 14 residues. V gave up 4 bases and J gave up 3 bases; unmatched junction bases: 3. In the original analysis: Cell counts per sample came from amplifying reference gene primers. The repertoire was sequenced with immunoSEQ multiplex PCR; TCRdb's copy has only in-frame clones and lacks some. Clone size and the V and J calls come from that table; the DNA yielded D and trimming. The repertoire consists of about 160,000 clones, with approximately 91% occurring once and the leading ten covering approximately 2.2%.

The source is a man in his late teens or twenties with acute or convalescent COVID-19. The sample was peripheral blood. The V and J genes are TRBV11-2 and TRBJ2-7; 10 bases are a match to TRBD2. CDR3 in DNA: TGTGCCAGCAGCTATTGGACTAGCGGCTACGAGCAGTACTTC. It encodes CASSYWTSGYEQYF. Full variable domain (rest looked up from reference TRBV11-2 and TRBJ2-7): EAGVAQSPRYKIIEKRQSVAFWCNPISGHATLYWYQQILGQGPKLLIQFQNNGVVDDSQLPKDRFSAERLKGVDSTLKIQPAKLEDSAVYLCASSYWTSGYEQYFGPGTRLTVT.